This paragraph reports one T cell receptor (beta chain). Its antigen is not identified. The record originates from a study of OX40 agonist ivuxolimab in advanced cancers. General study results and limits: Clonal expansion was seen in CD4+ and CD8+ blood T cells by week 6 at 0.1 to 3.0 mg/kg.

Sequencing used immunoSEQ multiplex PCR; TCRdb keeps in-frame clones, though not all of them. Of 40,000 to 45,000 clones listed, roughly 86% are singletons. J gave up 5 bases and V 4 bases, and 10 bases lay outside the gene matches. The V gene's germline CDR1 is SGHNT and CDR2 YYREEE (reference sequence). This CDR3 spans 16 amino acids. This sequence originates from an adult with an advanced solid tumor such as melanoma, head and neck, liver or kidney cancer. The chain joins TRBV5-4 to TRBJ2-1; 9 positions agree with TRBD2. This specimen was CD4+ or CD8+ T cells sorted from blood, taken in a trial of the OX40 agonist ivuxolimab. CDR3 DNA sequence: TGTGCCAGCAGCCCGATGACTAGCGGAAGAGACAATGAGCAGTTCTTC. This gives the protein CASSPMTSGRDNEQFF.